This section outlines one T cell receptor (beta chain) sequence together with its context. This clonotype has a handful of counts. Its target antigen remains unknown. No base qualities exist here, and no much larger clone lies one base off it. Library construction relied on 5' RACE. TCRdb shows the sequencer as Illumina HiSeq 2500. A second about 7 to 12 cycle PCR used a sample-barcoded 5' primer and a J-beta primer mix. A unique molecular identifier was introduced onto each TCR beta cDNA molecule by a template-switch 5' adaptor carrying 12 random nucleotides. Each sample yielded at least 2.5 million CDR3-containing paired-end reads. First-strand cDNA was synthesized from all RNA with the Mint cDNA synthesis kit, primed by a TRBC-specific oligonucleotide. After uracil-DNA glycosylase treatment, a first 18-cycle PCR used universal primers M1SS and BC2_uni_R on all cDNA. Concerning the study's data processing: For normalization, 1 million high-quality reads, each with a distinct molecular identifier, were randomly selected from each sample. Instead of being binned into consensus sequences, reads with shared molecular identifiers were discarded. MiTCR, with a Q25 quality threshold and the strictest error-elimination algorithm, was used for CDR3 identification, clonotype clustering and error correction. A nonparametric unseen species model using Euler transformation provided a lower-bound estimate of total TCR beta diversity. TCRdb reworked the public reads: Q25 trimming with fastp, MiXCR clone assembly, productive beta chains retained. Each CDR3 protein gets just one entry, which takes the most common genes and DNA from the rows behind it. Here the V and J calls rest on TCRdb's processing, not on the authors' analysis. The sample yields 1.5 million to 2 million distinct CDR3 sequences; about 50% were counted once. The top ten constitute about 2.1% of the sample.

Donors were about 36 systemically healthy Caucasian individuals from Russia aged roughly 6 to 100 years. Each donor gave ten milliliters of peripheral blood, drawn into EDTA-treated Vacutainer tubes. Ficoll-Paque density-gradient centrifugation was used to isolate PBMCs, with at least 7 million per sample. Trizol reagent was used to extract total RNA from PBMCs, with at least 5.5 micrograms per sample. For every donor, an aliquot of PBMCs went through flow cytometry to measure the percentages of naive CD45RAhigh/CD27high T cells. The sample is drawn from a study of blood T cells in healthy people across ages (dated by TCRdb to between 2014 and 2017). Regarding the study in general: In model experiments, roughly one uniquely barcoded TCR beta cDNA molecule per two T cells was captured by template switching. Using deep sequencing normalized with unique cDNA molecular identifiers, the study measured how TCR beta repertoire diversity changes with age. Donors were grouped into four age groups: young (average about 15 years), middle-aged (39), aged (over 55) and long-lived (roughly 80). To avoid experimental bias, donors of different ages were distributed randomly across sequencing lanes. The study analyzed two additional independent replicas of 1 million unique cDNA reads from the same blood draw for two donors, one aged 18 to 29 and one aged 80 or older.

Broad study findings and their caveats: Conclusive comparison of naive and antigen-experienced compartments was prevented by the profiling of bulk unsorted PBMCs. The CMV infection status of donors was not known, potentially confounding age-related changes in expanded clonotypes. Compared with the aged group, more naive CD4+ T cells, fewer expanded clones and increased TCR diversity were shown by the long-lived group, suggesting age selection. Total diversity estimates from one million sequenced T cells were considered lower bounds and underestimates. There was a strong correlation between observed TCR beta diversity and the percentage of naive T cells measured by flow cytometry. As age increased, observed TCR beta diversity per million T cells dropped in a roughly linear way, and a significant reduction was already evident by age 40.

The CDR3 runs 14 amino acids, cysteine and phenylalanine included. The CDR3 DNA has 42 bases and is translated from base 1. CDR1 and CDR2 are drawn from the germline V gene (reference sequence): DFQATT, SNEGSKA. V gives up 5 bases and J gives up 7 bases, and the segment between their germline ends measures 17 bases. The chain employs TRBV20-1 and TRBJ1-4; the D gene lacks a confident call. The sequencing input was blood. The source is a woman aged 40 to 49 in good health. The nucleotides read TGCAGTGCTCTGGTAGAAGGGCCGGCTGAAAAACTGTTTTTT. This encodes CSALVEGPAEKLFF.